This T cell receptor (beta chain) was identified in a study of blood T cell repertoires in COVID-19. Study in general: Whether acute or convalescent, the COVID-19 samples came from the United States, Italy and Spain. T cells, B-cell-depleted T cells, or PBMCs provided the cDNA or gDNA that served as material.

Authors' data handling: Counts of nucleated cells, estimated from reference gene primer amplification, were obtained. Here immunoSEQ multiplex PCR was the method, and the copy in TCRdb shows in-frame clones only, minus some. V, J and clone size are taken as reported in that table, and D and trimming were inferred from the DNA itself. The data show about 200,000 clones, almost 90% seen once. The TCR sequence derives from a man aged 45-65 years with acute or convalescent COVID-19. Sequencing was carried out using peripheral blood.

As DNA, the CDR3 is TGTGCCAGCAGCCAAGAACCGCTCGTTACTCTAGCCAAAAACATTCAGTACTTC. Translating it yields CASSQEPLVTLAKNIQYF. The J gene is TRBJ2-4, the V gene TRBV3-1 (or the pseudogene TRBV3-2), with D unclear. This CDR3 has 18 amino acids. Trimming stripped 0 bases from V and 0 bases from J, with 15 bases between. The germline gives CDR1 LGHDT, CDR2 YNNKEL (reference sequence).